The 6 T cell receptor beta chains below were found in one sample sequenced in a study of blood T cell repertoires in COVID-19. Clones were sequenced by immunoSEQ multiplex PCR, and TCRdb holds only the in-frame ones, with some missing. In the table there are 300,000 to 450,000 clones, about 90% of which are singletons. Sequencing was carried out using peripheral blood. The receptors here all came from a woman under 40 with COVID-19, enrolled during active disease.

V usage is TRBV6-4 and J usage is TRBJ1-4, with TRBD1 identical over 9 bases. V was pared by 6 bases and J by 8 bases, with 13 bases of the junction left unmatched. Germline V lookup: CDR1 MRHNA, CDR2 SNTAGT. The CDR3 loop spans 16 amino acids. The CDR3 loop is CASRKLDRGGEEKLFF. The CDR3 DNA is TGTGCCAGCAGAAAATTGGACAGGGGAGGAGAAGAAAAACTGTTTTTT.

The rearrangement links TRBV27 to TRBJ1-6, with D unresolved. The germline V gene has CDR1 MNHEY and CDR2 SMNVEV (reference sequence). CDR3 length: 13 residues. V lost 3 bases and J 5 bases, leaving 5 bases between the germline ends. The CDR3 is CASSFSNNSPLHF. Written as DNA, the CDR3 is TGTGCCAGCAGTTTCAGTAATAATTCACCCCTCCACTTT.

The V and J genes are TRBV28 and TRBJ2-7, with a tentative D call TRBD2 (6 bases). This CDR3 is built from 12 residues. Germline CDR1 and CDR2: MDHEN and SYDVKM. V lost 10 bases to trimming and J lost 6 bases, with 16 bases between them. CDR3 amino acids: CATTRGWCEQYV. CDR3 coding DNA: TGTGCCACCACCCGGGGGTGGTGCGAGCAGTACGTC.

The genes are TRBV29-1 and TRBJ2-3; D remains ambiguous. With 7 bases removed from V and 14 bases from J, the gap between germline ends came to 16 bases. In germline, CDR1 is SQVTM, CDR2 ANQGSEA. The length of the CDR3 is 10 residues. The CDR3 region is CSAEPGLGYF. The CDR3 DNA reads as TGCAGCGCAGAACCGGGTCTCGGGTATTTT.

CDR3 loop: CASSGRPTSGNTIYF. In nucleotides, the CDR3 is TGTGCCAGCAGTGGGCGGCCAACCTCTGGAAACACCATATATTTT. The chain joins TRBV2 to TRBJ1-3, with D unresolved. CDR3 size: 15 residues. V was trimmed by 4 bases and J by 0 bases, leaving 10 bases between them. Germline V gives CDR1 SNHLY, CDR2 FYNNEI.

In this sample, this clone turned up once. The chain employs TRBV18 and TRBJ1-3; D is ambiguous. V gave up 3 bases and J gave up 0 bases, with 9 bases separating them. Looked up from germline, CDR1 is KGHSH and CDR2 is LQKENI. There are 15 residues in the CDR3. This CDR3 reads CASSPKAGSGNTIYF. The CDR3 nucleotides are TGTGCCAGCTCACCGAAAGCCGGCTCTGGAAACACCATATATTTT.